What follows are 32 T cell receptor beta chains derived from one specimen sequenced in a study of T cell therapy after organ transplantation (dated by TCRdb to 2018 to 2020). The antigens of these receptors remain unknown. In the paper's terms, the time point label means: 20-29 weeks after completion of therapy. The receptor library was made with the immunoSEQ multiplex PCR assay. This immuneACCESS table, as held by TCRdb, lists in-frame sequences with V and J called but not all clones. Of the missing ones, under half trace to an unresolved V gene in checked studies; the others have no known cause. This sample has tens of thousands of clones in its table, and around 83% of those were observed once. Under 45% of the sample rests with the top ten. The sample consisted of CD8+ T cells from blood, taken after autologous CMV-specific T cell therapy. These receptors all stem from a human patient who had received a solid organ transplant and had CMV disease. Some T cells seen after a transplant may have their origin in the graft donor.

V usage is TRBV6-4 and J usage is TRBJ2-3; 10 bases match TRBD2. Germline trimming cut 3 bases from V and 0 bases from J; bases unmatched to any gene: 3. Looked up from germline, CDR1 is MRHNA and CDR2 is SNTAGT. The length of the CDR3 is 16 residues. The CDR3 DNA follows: TGTGCCAGCAGTGAGGGGACTAGCGTTAGCACAGATACGCAGTATTTT. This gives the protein CASSEGTSVSTDTQYF.

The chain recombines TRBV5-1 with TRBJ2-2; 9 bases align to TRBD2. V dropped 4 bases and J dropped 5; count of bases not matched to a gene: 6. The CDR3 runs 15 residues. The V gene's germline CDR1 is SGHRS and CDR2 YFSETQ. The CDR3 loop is CASSVASGITGELFF. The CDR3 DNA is TGCGCCAGCAGCGTGGCTAGCGGGATAACCGGGGAGCTGTTTTTT.

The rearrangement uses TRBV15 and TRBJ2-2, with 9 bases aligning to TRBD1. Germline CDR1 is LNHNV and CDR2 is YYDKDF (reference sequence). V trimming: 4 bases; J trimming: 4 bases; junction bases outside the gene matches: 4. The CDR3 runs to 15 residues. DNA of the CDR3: TGTGCCACCAGCAAGACAGGGGGACCCACCGGGGAGCTGTTTTTT. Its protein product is CATSKTGGPTGELFF.

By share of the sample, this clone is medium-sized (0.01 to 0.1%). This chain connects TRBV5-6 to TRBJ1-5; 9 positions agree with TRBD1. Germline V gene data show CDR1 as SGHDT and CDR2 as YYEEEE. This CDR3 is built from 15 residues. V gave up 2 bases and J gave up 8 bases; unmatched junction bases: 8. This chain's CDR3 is CASSFGTGRVKPQHF. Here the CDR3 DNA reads TGTGCCAGCAGCTTCGGGACAGGGAGGGTGAAGCCCCAGCATTTT.

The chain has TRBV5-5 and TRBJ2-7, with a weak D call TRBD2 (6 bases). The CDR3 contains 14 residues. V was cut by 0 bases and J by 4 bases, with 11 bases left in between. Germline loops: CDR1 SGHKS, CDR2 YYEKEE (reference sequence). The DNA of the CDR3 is TGTGCCAGCAGCTTGGCCTGGGGGGTGTACGAGCAGTACTTC. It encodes CASSLAWGVYEQYF.

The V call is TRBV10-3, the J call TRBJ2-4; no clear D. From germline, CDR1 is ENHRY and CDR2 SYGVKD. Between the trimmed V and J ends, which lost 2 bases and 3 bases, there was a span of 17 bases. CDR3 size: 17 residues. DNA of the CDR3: TGTGCCATCAGTGAGCCGGGCCTTGAACCTGGCAAAAACATTCAGTACTTC. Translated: CAISEPGLEPGKNIQYF.

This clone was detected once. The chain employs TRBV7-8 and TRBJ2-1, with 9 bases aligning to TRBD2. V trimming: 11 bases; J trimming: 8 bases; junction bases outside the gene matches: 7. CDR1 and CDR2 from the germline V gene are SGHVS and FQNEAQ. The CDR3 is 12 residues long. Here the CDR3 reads CACRTSAYEQFF. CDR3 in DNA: TGTGCCTGTCGGACTAGCGCCTATGAGCAGTTCTTC.

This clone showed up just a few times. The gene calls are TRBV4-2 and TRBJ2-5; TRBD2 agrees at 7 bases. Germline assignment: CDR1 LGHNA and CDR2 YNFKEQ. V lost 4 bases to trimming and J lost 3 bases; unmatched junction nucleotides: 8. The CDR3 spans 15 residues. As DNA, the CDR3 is TGTGCCAGCAGCCGCGCGGGGGAGGGCGAAGAGACCCAGTACTTC. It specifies CASSRAGEGEETQYF.

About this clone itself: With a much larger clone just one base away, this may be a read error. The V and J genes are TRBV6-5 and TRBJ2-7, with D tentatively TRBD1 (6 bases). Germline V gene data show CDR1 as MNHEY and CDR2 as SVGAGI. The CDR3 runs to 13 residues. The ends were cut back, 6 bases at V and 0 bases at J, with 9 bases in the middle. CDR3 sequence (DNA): TGTGCCAGCAGCCCAGGGGACTCCTACGAGCAGTACTTC. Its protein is CASSPGDSYEQYF.

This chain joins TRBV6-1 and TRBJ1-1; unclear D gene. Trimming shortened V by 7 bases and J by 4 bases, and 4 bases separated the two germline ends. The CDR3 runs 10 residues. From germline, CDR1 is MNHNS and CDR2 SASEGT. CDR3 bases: TGTGCCAGCAAAAGCACTGAAGCTTTCTTT. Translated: CASKSTEAFF.

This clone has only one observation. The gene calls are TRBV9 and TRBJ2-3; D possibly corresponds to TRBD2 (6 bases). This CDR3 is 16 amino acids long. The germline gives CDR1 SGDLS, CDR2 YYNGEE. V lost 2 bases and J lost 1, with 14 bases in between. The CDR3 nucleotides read TGTGCCAGCAGCGTTCGGAGGGAGCCCCGCACAGATACGCAGTATTTT. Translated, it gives CASSVRREPRTDTQYF.

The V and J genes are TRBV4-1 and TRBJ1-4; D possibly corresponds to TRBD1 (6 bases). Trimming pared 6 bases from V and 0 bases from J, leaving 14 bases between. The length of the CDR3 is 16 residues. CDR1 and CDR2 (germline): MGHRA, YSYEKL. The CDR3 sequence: CASRHRVSATNEKLFF. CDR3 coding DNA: TGCGCCAGCAGACACAGGGTTTCTGCAACTAATGAAAAACTGTTTTTT.

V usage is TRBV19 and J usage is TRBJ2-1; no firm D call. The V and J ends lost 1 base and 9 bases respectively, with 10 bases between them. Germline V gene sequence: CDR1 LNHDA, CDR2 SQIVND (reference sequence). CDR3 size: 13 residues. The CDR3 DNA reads TGTGCCAGTAGTATAGTGAGAGCGAGTGAGCAGTTCTTC. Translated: CASSIVRASEQFF.

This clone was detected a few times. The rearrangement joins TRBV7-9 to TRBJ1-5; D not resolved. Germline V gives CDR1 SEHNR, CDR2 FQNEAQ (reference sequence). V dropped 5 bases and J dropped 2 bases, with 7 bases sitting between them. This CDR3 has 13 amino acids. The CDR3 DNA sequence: TGTGCCAGCAGCCCGTGGGGCAATCAGCCCCAGCATTTT. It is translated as CASSPWGNQPQHF.

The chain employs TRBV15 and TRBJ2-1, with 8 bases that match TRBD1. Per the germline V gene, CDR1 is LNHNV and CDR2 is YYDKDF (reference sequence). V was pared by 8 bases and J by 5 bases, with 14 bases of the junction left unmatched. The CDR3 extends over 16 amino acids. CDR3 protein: CATVDSRDRLNNEQFF. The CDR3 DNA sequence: TGTGCCACCGTAGACTCCCGGGACAGGTTGAACAATGAGCAGTTCTTC.

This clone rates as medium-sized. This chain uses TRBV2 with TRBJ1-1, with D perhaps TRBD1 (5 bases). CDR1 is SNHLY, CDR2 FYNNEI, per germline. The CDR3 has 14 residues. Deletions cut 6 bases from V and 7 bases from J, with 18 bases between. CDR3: CASRTMGTAGEAFF. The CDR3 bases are TGTGCCAGCAGAACCATGGGGACCGCGGGTGAAGCTTTCTTT.

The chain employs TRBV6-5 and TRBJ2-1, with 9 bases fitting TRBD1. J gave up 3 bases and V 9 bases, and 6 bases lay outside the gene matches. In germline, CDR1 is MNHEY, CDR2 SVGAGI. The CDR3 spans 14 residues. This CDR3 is CASTTGGIYNEQFF. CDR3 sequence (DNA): TGTGCCAGTACAACAGGGGGCATCTACAATGAGCAGTTCTTC.

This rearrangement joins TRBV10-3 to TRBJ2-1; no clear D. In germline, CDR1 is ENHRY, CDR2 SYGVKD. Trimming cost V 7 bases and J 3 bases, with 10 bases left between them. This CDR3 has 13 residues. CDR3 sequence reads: CAITGDLYNEQFF. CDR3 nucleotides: TGTGCCATCACTGGAGATCTCTACAATGAGCAGTTCTTC.

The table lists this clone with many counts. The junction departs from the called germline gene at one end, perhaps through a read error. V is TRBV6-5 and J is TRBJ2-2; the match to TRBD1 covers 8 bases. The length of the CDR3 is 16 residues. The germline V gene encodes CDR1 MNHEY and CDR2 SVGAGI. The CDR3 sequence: CASSHSGTGNTGELFF. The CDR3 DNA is TGTGCCAGCAGTCACTCCGGGACAGGGAACACCGGGGAGCTGTTTTTT.

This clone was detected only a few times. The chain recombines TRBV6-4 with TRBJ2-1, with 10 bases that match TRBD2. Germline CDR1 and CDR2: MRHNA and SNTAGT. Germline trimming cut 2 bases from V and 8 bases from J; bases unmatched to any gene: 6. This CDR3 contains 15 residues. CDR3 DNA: TGTGCCAGCAGTGACGAACCTAGCGGGAGTGATGAGCAGTTCTTC. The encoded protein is CASSDEPSGSDEQFF.

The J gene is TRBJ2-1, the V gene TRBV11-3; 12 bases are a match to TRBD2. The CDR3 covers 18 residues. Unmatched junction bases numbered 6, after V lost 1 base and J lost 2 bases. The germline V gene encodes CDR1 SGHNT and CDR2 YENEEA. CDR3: CASSLGGASGGAYNEQFF. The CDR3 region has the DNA TGTGCCAGCAGCTTAGGAGGTGCTAGCGGGGGGGCCTACAATGAGCAGTTCTTC.

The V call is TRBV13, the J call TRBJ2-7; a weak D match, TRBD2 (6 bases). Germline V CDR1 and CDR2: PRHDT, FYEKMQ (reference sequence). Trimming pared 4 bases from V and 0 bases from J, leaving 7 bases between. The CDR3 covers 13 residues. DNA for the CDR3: TGTGCCAGCAGCTGGGGACTCTCCTACGAGCAGTACTTC. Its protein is CASSWGLSYEQYF.

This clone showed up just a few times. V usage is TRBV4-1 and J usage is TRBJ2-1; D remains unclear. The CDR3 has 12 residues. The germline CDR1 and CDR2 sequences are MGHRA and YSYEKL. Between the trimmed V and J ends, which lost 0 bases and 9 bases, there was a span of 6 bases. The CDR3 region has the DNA TGCGCCAGCAGCCAAGATGAAGCTGAGCAGTTCTTC. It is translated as CASSQDEAEQFF.

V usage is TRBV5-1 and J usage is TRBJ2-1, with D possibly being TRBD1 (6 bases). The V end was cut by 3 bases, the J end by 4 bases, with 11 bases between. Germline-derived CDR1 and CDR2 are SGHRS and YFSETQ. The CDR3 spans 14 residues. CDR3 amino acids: CASSSRGSYNEQFF. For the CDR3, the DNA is TGCGCCAGCAGCTCGAGGGGGTCTTACAATGAGCAGTTCTTC. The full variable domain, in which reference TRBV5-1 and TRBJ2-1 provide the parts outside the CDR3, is KAGVTQTPRYLIKTRGQQVTLSCSPISGHRSVSWYQQTPGQGLQFLFEYFSETQRNKGNFPGRFSGRQFSNSRSEMNVSTLELGDSALYLCASSSRGSYNEQFFGPGTRLTVL.

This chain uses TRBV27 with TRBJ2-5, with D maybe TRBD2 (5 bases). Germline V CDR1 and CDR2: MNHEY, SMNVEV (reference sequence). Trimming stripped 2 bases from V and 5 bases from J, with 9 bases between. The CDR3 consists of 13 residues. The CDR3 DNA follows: TGTGCCAGCAGTTTACTAGCTGGGGAGACCCAGTACTTC. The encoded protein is CASSLLAGETQYF.

CDR3 nucleotide sequence: TGTGCCAGCAGCCCCCGGGACAGGGATCAGCCCCAGCATTTT. This codes for CASSPRDRDQPQHF. V usage is TRBV7-9 and J usage is TRBJ1-5, with 9 bases fitting TRBD1. This CDR3 is built from 14 residues. The ends lost 5 bases at V and 5 bases at J; junction bases unmatched: 4. Germline values: CDR1 SEHNR, CDR2 FQNEAQ (reference sequence).

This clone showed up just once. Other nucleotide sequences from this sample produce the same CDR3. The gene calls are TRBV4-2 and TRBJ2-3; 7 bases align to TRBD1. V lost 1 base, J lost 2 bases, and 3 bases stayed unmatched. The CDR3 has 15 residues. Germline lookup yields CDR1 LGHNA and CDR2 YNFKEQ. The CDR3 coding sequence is TGTGCCAGCAGCCAAGGACAGGGACACACAGATACGCAGTATTTT. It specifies CASSQGQGHTDTQYF.

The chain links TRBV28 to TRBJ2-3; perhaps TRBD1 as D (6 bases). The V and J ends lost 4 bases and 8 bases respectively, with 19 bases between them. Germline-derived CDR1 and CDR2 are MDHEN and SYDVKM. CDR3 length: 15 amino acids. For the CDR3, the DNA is TGTGCCAGCAGTTATCCAACAGGGTTAGTAGGTACGCAGTATTTT. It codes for CASSYPTGLVGTQYF.

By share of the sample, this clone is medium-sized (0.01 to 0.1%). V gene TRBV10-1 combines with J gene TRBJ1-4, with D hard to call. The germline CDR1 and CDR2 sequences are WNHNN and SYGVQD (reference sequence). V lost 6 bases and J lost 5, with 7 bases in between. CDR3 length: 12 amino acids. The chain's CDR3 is CASSGINEKLFF. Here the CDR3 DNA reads TGCGCCAGCAGCGGAATCAATGAAAAACTGTTTTTT.

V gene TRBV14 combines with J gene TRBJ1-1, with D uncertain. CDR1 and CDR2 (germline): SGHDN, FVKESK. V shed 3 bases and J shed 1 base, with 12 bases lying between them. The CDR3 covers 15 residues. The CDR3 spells CASSQATATNTEAFF. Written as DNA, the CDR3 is TGTGCCAGCAGCCAGGCGACGGCGACGAACACTGAAGCTTTCTTT.

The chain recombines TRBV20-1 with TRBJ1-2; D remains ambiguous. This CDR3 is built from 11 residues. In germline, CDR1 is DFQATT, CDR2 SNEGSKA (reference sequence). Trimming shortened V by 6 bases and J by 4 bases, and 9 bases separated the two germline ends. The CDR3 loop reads CSARGGYGYTF. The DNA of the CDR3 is TGCAGTGCCCGGGGAGGCTATGGCTACACCTTC.

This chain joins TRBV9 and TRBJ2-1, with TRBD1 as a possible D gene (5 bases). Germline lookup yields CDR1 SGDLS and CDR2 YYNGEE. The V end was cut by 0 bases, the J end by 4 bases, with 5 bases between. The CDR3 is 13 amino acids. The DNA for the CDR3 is TGTGCCAGCAGCGTAGGACAGTACAATGAGCAGTTCTTC. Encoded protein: CASSVGQYNEQFF. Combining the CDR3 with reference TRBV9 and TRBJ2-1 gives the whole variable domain DSGVTQTPKHLITATGQRVTLRCSPRSGDLSVYWYQQSLDQGLQFLIQYYNGEERAKGNILERFSAQQFPDLHSELNLSSLELGDSALYFCASSVGQYNEQFFGPGTRLTVL.